These 28 T cell receptor beta chains were all obtained from the same sample, sequenced in a study of cytomegalovirus exposure and HLA in healthy donors. Method: immunoSEQ multiplex PCR; TCRdb's copy keeps in-frame clones and lacks some. The data contain around 180,000 clones, more than 75% of them singletons. Material for sequencing was PBMCs. Receptor source: a woman between 18 and 29 years old in good health and CMV-seronegative.

The rearrangement uses TRBV29-1 and TRBJ2-7; D call uncertain. The CDR3 is 13 residues long. The V and J ends lost 4 bases and 2 bases respectively, with 12 bases between them. From germline, CDR1 is SQVTM and CDR2 ANQGSEA. The CDR3 DNA is TGCAGCGTTGTTTGGAGAGCGACCTACGAGCAGTACTTC. Protein: CSVVWRATYEQYF.

In its sample, this clone was seen a few times. V usage is TRBV6-1 and J usage is TRBJ1-4; D ambiguous. V lost 3 bases to trimming and J lost 10 bases, with 18 bases between them. CDR3 size: 15 residues. CDR1 and CDR2 from the germline V gene are MNHNS and SASEGT. The DNA of the CDR3 is TGTGCCAGCAGTGACTCAGGTACCAATGTCGGAAAACTGTTTTTT. Translation gives CASSDSGTNVGKLFF.

The rearrangement links TRBV19 to TRBJ2-1; 7 nucleotides align to TRBD1. The germline CDR1 and CDR2 sequences are LNHDA and SQIVND (reference sequence). V lost 5 bases to trimming and J lost 2 bases; unmatched junction nucleotides: 12. The CDR3 contains 17 residues. The CDR3 DNA follows: TGTGCCAGTAGTCGCAGGGGACAGCCGAACACCTACAATGAGCAGTTCTTC. It is translated as CASSRRGQPNTYNEQFF.

The chain joins TRBV6-5 to TRBJ1-1; D is undetermined. Trimming removed 1 base at V and 4 bases at J, with 7 bases between. CDR1 and CDR2 from the germline V gene are MNHEY and SVGAGI. There are 13 residues in the CDR3. CDR3 sequence: CASSYWRGTEAFF. The CDR3 DNA reads TGTGCCAGCAGTTACTGGCGGGGCACTGAAGCTTTCTTT.

As concerns this clone: Other nucleotide sequences in the sample specify the same CDR3. The chain links TRBV5-1 to TRBJ2-1; maybe TRBD1 (6 bases). The CDR3 runs to 15 residues. Per the germline V gene, CDR1 is SGHRS and CDR2 is YFSETQ. The V end lost 2 bases, the J end lost 2 bases, and 11 bases lay between the germline ends. CDR3 sequence (DNA): TGCGCCAGCAGCTTAGGGCAGGGGACCTACAATGAGCAGTTCTTC. This codes for CASSLGQGTYNEQFF.

The chain joins TRBV30 to TRBJ1-2; 12 bases agree with TRBD1. Germline CDR1 and CDR2: GTSNPN and SVGIG (reference sequence). The CDR3 sequence is 13 residues long. The V segment lost 4 bases and the J segment 8 bases; nucleotides outside the gene matches: 5. The chain's CDR3 is CAWTGQGAFGYTF. The CDR3 bases are TGTGCCTGGACGGGACAGGGGGCTTTCGGCTACACCTTC.

The CDR3 bases are TGTGCCAGCAGCGACTCGGATACTGGGGCCAACGTCCTGACTTTC. Translated: CASSDSDTGANVLTF. The V call is TRBV11-3, the J call TRBJ2-6; no definite D call. The CDR3 contains 15 residues. Trimming stripped 5 bases from V and 2 bases from J, with 10 bases between. Germline assignment: CDR1 SGHNT and CDR2 YENEEA.

This clone appeared a single time. CDR3: CASSPARGSRPQHF. The DNA of the CDR3 is TGTGCCAGCAGTCCCGCAAGGGGATCTCGGCCCCAGCATTTT. V and J are TRBV2 and TRBJ1-5; TRBD1 might be the D (5 bases). V shed 5 bases and J shed 9 bases, with 17 bases lying between them. CDR1 is SNHLY, CDR2 FYNNEI, per germline. The length of the CDR3 is 14 residues.

The rearrangement joins TRBV13 to TRBJ2-7; 13 positions match TRBD2. CDR3 size: 16 residues. Trimming at V came to 4 bases and at J to 4 bases, leaving 7 bases not matched to a gene. The germline CDR1 and CDR2 sequences are PRHDT and FYEKMQ (reference sequence). CDR3 region: CASSSSGLAGDYEQYF. CDR3 bases: TGTGCCAGCAGCTCTTCCGGACTAGCGGGAGATTACGAGCAGTACTTC. Together with reference TRBV13 and TRBJ2-7, the CDR3 gives the full variable domain: AAGVIQSPRHLIKEKRETATLKCYPIPRHDTVYWYQQGPGQDPQFLISFYEKMQSDKGSIPDRFSAQQFSDYHSELNMSSLELGDSALYFCASSSSGLAGDYEQYFGPGTRLTVT.

This sequence joins TRBV5-6 and TRBJ1-2, with D tentatively TRBD1 (5 bases). CDR3 length: 13 residues. The ends were cut back, 1 base at V and 8 bases at J, with 12 bases in the middle. Per the germline V gene, CDR1 is SGHDT and CDR2 is YYEEEE. As DNA, the CDR3 is TGTGCCAGCAGCTTGTTGGAGGGGCAGGGCTACACCTTC. This encodes CASSLLEGQGYTF.

V is TRBV6-1 and J is TRBJ2-7; 7 bases agree with TRBD2. J gave up 7 bases and V 0 bases, and 9 bases lay outside the gene matches. The CDR3 covers 15 residues. Germline loops: CDR1 MNHNS, CDR2 SASEGT. The chain's CDR3 is CASSEAGTKAGEQYF. CDR3 sequence (DNA): TGTGCCAGCAGTGAAGCGGGGACTAAAGCGGGGGAGCAGTACTTC.

The chain carries TRBV5-1 and TRBJ1-2, with D maybe TRBD1 (6 bases). Trimming shortened V by 0 bases and J by 0 bases, and 15 bases separated the two germline ends. The CDR3 sequence is 17 residues long. Germline V gene sequence: CDR1 SGHRS, CDR2 YFSETQ. The CDR3: CASSLGNDRPTNYGYTF. CDR3 nucleotides: TGCGCCAGCAGCTTGGGAAACGACAGGCCCACTAACTATGGCTACACCTTC. The whole variable domain, remainder taken from reference TRBV5-1 and TRBJ1-2, is KAGVTQTPRYLIKTRGQQVTLSCSPISGHRSVSWYQQTPGQGLQFLFEYFSETQRNKGNFPGRFSGRQFSNSRSEMNVSTLELGDSALYLCASSLGNDRPTNYGYTFGSGTRLTVV.

The V call is TRBV2, the J call TRBJ1-6; perhaps TRBD1 as D (6 bases). CDR3 size: 15 residues. Germline V gives CDR1 SNHLY, CDR2 FYNNEI. V was shortened by 6 bases and J by 1 base, with 10 bases between the two germline ends. CDR3 nucleotide sequence: TGTGCCAGCAGCGTACAGGGTTCCTATAATTCACCCCTCCACTTT. As protein: CASSVQGSYNSPLHF.

The J gene is TRBJ2-3, the V gene TRBV2; 8 nucleotides align to TRBD1. The CDR3 runs 17 residues. V lost 6 bases and J lost 5; bases outside the gene matches: 16. Germline V gene data show CDR1 as SNHLY and CDR2 as FYNNEI. The DNA for the CDR3 is TGTGCCAGCAGCCCCCGACAGGGGTATGTGGATAGAGATACGCAGTATTTT. Its protein is CASSPRQGYVDRDTQYF. Complete variable domain (other parts from reference TRBV2 and TRBJ2-3): EPEVTQTPSHQVTQMGQEVILRCVPISNHLYFYWYRQILGQKVEFLVSFYNNEISEKSEIFDDQFSVERPDGSNFTLKIRSTKLEDSAMYFCASSPRQGYVDRDTQYFGPGTRLTVL.

The DNA of the CDR3 is TGCGCCAGCAGCCAAGAAGGTGGGCCGGGGAAGGGCACAGATACGCAGTATTTT. It codes for CASSQEGGPGKGTDTQYF. This chain links TRBV4-1 with TRBJ2-3, with D perhaps matching TRBD2 (5 bases). Germline V lookup: CDR1 MGHRA, CDR2 YSYEKL. V was shortened by 0 bases and J by 1 base, with 17 bases between the two germline ends. The CDR3 covers 18 residues.

This clone was seen just once. The chain has TRBV7-9 and TRBJ2-5; D not resolved. V dropped 3 bases and J dropped 2 bases, with 10 bases sitting between them. Germline V lookup: CDR1 SEHNR, CDR2 FQNEAQ (reference sequence). CDR3 length: 14 amino acids. The CDR3, as DNA: TGTGCCAGCAGCTTCGGTAGTGCACAAGAGACCCAGTACTTC. Its translation is CASSFGSAQETQYF.

CDR3: CASSLQSNEKLFF. The CDR3 coding sequence is TGTGCCAGCAGCTTACAGTCTAATGAAAAACTGTTTTTT. The V gene is TRBV7-9, the J gene TRBJ1-4, with D hard to call. Germline V gene data show CDR1 as SEHNR and CDR2 as FQNEAQ (reference sequence). The CDR3 is 13 amino acids. V shed 2 bases and J shed 3 bases, with 4 bases lying between them.

The table lists this clone with a few counts. J is TRBJ2-7 and V is TRBV7-6, with 8 bases aligning to TRBD1. The CDR3 length is 15 residues. V shed 6 bases, J shed 7 bases, and the junction held 14 bases outside the gene matches. Germline lookup yields CDR1 SGHVS and CDR2 FNYEAQ. The CDR3 nucleotides are TGTGCCAGCAGAAGAGGGACAGGAGATCTTCGGGAGCAGTACTTC. As protein: CASRRGTGDLREQYF.

The gene calls are TRBV7-3 and TRBJ1-1; 7 nucleotides agree with TRBD1. From germline, CDR1 is SGHTA and CDR2 FQGTGA. V gave up 3 bases and J gave up 11 bases; unmatched junction bases: 12. The CDR3 covers 14 residues. CDR3 residues: CASSLGRLPGGAFF. The CDR3 nucleotides read TGTGCCAGCAGCTTGGGCAGGCTACCAGGGGGGGCTTTCTTT. The entire variable domain, with the rest obtained from reference TRBV7-3 and TRBJ1-1, is as follows: GAGVSQTPSNKVTEKGKYVELRCDPISGHTALYWYRQSLGQGPEFLIYFQGTGAADDSGLPNDRFFAVRPEGSVSTLKIQRTERGDSAVYLCASSLGRLPGGAFFGQGTRLTVV.

This rearrangement joins TRBV7-2 to TRBJ2-1, with D perhaps TRBD2 (7 bases). The CDR3 consists of 15 residues. Trimming took off 5 bases at V and 5 bases at J, with 16 bases between the two ends. Germline CDR1 and CDR2: SGHTA and FQGNSA. Here the CDR3 DNA reads TGTGCCAGCAGCACAGGGAGGGCGTTGGACAATGAGCAGTTCTTC. Translation: CASSTGRALDNEQFF.

The chain joins TRBV25-1 to TRBJ1-1; 7 bases match TRBD1. The germline gives CDR1 MGHDK, CDR2 SYGVNS. The V and J ends lost 6 bases and 1 base, in that order; junction bases with no gene match: 2. This CDR3 spans 13 amino acids. CDR3 amino acids: CASRGQPNTEAFF. The CDR3 bases are TGTGCCAGCAGGGGACAGCCGAACACTGAAGCTTTCTTT.

The chain recombines TRBV5-4 with TRBJ1-2; TRBD1 is a possible D gene (5 bases). V lost 1 base to trimming and J lost 3 bases, with 10 bases between them. The CDR3 sequence is 14 residues long. CDR1 SGHNT and CDR2 YYREEE come from the germline V gene (reference sequence). The CDR3 sequence: CASSLSGGDYGYTF. The CDR3 bases are TGTGCCAGCAGCTTGAGCGGGGGGGACTATGGCTACACCTTC. The variable domain in full, completed from reference TRBV5-4 and TRBJ1-2, reads ETGVTQSPTHLIKTRGQQVTLRCSSQSGHNTVSWYQQALGQGPQFIFQYYREEENGRGNFPPRFSGLQFPNYSSELNVNALELDDSALYLCASSLSGGDYGYTFGSGTRLTVV.

The chain joins TRBV4-1 to TRBJ2-7; perhaps TRBD2 as D (5 bases). Germline V gene sequence: CDR1 MGHRA, CDR2 YSYEKL. There are 13 residues in the CDR3. Deletions cut 2 bases from V and 3 bases from J, with 8 bases between. This chain's CDR3 is CASSQNRDYEQYF. CDR3 in DNA: TGCGCCAGCAGCCAAAACCGGGACTACGAGCAGTACTTC.

A few counts support this clone. This rearrangement joins TRBV5-4 to TRBJ1-2, with TRBD1 as a possible D gene (5 bases). V was clipped by 0 bases and J by 6 bases, with 15 bases between them. Germline lookup yields CDR1 SGHNT and CDR2 YYREEE (reference sequence). This CDR3 is built from 15 residues. The CDR3 sequence is CASSLAPGSGHGYTF. In DNA, the CDR3 is TGTGCCAGCAGCTTGGCCCCAGGGTCGGGTCATGGCTACACCTTC.

In its sample, this clone was seen once. The rearrangement uses TRBV9 and TRBJ2-7; TRBD1 is a possible D gene (6 bases). Germline assignment: CDR1 SGDLS and CDR2 YYNGEE. V was pared by 0 bases and J by 1 base, with 14 bases between. The CDR3 has 16 amino acids. CDR3 amino acids: CASSVDGGAKSYEQYF. CDR3 DNA sequence: TGTGCCAGCAGCGTAGATGGGGGCGCTAAGTCCTACGAGCAGTACTTC.

This chain connects TRBV18 to TRBJ2-2, with a weak D call TRBD1 (6 bases). The ends were cut back, 3 bases at V and 2 bases at J, with 10 bases in the middle. Per germline, CDR1 KGHSH and CDR2 LQKENI. The CDR3 contains 15 residues. The DNA for the CDR3 is TGTGCCAGCTCACCCGTCGGGACAAACACCGGGGAGCTGTTTTTT. It specifies CASSPVGTNTGELFF.

This clone was observed many times. The V and J genes are TRBV6-1 and TRBJ1-4, with D possibly being TRBD1 (6 bases). The CDR3 length is 17 residues. Germline V gives CDR1 MNHNS, CDR2 SASEGT. With 4 bases removed from V and 0 bases from J, the gap between germline ends came to 15 bases. CDR3 amino acids: CASSGDTKEATNEKLFF. In DNA form, the CDR3 reads TGTGCCAGCAGTGGGGACACCAAGGAAGCAACTAATGAAAAACTGTTTTTT.

The V gene is TRBV7-7, the J gene TRBJ2-2, with 11 bases aligning to TRBD2. Germline CDR1 and CDR2: SSHAT and FNYEAQ (reference sequence). The length of the CDR3 is 18 residues. The ends lost 4 bases at V and 7 bases at J; junction bases unmatched: 14. DNA of the CDR3: TGTGCCAGCAGCTACAAACTAGCGGGGGAATCCCCCGGCGGGGAGCTGTTTTTT. Translating it yields CASSYKLAGESPGGELFF.